The TCR beta chain described here comes from a study of breast tumors, draining lymph nodes, adjacent tissues. General observations from the study: Tumor TCR diversity was below lymph nodes but above nontumor tissue. Tumor T cell lymph node origin was a supported hypothesis, not proven. Findings are consistent with lymph node origin and intratumoral expansion of most tumor T cells.

V was shortened by 3 bases and J by 5 bases, with 11 bases between the two germline ends. The germline gives CDR1 SNHLY, CDR2 FYNNEI. The CDR3 consists of 14 residues. Note on this clonotype: Antigen specificity is unknown.

TCRdb passed the multiplex PCR reads through MiXCR, listing each CDR3 protein once. This sample has 66,000 or so distinct CDR3 sequences, with approximately 47% found just once. V gene TRBV2 combines with J gene TRBJ1-5; D gene unclear. The sequenced sample was breast tumor tissue. This clonotype was obtained from a female donor with breast cancer. Some clones in this sample may be carry-over from other donors' samples. CDR3 protein: CASSEWGGYQPQHF. The CDR3 bases are TGTGCCAGCAGTGAGTGGGGAGGATATCAGCCCCAGCATTTT.